The clone carrying this T cell receptor beta chain occurred many times. Time point reported: newly diagnosed GD, antithyroid drugs for less than 3 months. Extracted PBMC RNA gave rise to the TCR library. Through Arm-PCR of CDR3 regions and iRepertoire HTBI primers, TCR beta libraries were built. TCRdb re-called the multiplex PCR reads through MiXCR, storing one row per CDR3 protein. The sample yields 350,000 to 500,000 distinct CDR3 sequences, 15% to 20% seen once. There are 14 residues in the CDR3. The germline gives CDR1 KGHSH, CDR2 LQKENI. Trimming took 3 bases from V and 7 from J, leaving 13 bases between them. The source of the sample is a study of regulatory T cells in long-lasting Graves disease. This same sample was also taken into another study, of T cells in Graves' hyperthyroidism and ophthalmopathy. This second study notes: The HTBI primer set served for first-round RT-PCR of the TCR CDR3.

The TCR was taken from a woman under 30 with Graves disease. The chain carries TRBV18 and TRBJ2-1; the D gene is possibly TRBD1 (5 bases). The specimen was peripheral blood mononuclear cells (PBMCs), collected at new diagnosis, from a patient treated with antithyroid drugs. The CDR3, as DNA: TGTGCCAGCTCACCGAGAGTAGGGGTGAATGAGCAGTTCTTC. This sequence encodes CASSPRVGVNEQFF. Using reference TRBV18 and TRBJ2-1 for the parts outside the CDR3, the full variable domain is NAGVMQNPRHLVRRRGQEARLRCSPMKGHSHVYWYRQLPEEGLKFMVYLQKENIIDESGMPKERFSAEFPKEGPSILRIQQVVRGDSAAYFCASSPRVGVNEQFFGPGTRLTVL.